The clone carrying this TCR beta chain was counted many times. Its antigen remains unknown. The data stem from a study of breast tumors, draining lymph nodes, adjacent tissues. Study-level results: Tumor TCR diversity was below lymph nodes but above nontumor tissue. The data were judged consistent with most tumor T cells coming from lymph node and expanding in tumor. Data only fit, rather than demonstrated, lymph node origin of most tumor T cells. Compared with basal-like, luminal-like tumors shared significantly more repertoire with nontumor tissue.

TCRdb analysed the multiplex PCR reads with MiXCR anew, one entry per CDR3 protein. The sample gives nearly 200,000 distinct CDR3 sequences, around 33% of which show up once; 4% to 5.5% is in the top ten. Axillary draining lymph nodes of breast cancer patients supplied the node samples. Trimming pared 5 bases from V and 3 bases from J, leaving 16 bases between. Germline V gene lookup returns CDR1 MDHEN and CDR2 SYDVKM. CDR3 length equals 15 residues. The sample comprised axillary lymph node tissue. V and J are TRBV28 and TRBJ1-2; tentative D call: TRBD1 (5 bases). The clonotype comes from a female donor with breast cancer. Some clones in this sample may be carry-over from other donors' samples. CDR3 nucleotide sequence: TGTGCCAGCAGTCCCCAGGGCGGTGATGACTATGGCTACACCTTC. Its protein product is CASSPQGGDDYGYTF.